The 30 T cell receptor beta chains reported below all come from one sample, sequenced in a study of shared clonotypes between healthy human individuals. The repertoire was sequenced with immunoSEQ multiplex PCR; TCRdb's copy has only in-frame clones and lacks some. The sample consists of a few million clones, nearly 97% of them appearing once. Material: naive CD4+ T cells sorted from blood. The subset here: CD45RA+ positively selected. The receptor set was obtained from a man younger than 30 in good health.

The rearrangement links TRBV30 to TRBJ2-2; TRBD2 agrees at 13 bases. The CDR3 covers 18 residues. V lost 2 bases, J lost 4 bases, and 10 bases stayed unmatched. Germline CDR1 reads GTSNPN; CDR2 reads SVGIG (reference sequence). CDR3 sequence reads: CAWSTSILAGGPTGELFF. In DNA, the CDR3 is TGTGCCTGGAGTACCTCCATACTAGCGGGGGGGCCCACCGGGGAGCTGTTTTTT.

This clone occurred once. This chain connects TRBV18 to TRBJ2-1; weak D call: TRBD1 (5 bases). V was trimmed by 4 bases and J by 8 bases, leaving 12 bases between them. The CDR3 has 13 amino acids. From germline, CDR1 is KGHSH and CDR2 LQKENI. The CDR3 sequence is CASSLRTLDEQFF. CDR3 sequence (DNA): TGTGCCAGCTCACTTAGGACACTCGATGAGCAGTTCTTC.

The chain carries TRBV28 and TRBJ1-2; weak D call: TRBD1 (6 bases). Germline CDR1 MDHEN, CDR2 SYDVKM. The V gene lost 2 bases and the J gene lost 1 base, with 11 bases spanning the gap. The CDR3 length is 15 residues. Here the CDR3 reads CASSLVGRGNYGYTF. In nucleotides, the CDR3 is TGTGCCAGCAGTTTAGTTGGCAGGGGTAACTATGGCTACACCTTC.

This chain links TRBV7-2 with TRBJ2-3, with 12 bases matching TRBD2. The germline V gene encodes CDR1 SGHTA and CDR2 FQGNSA. The J segment lost 7 bases and the V segment lost 1 base, leaving 12 bases of the junction unmatched. This CDR3 is built from 18 residues. The chain's CDR3 is CASSLVGELAGGRNTQYF. In DNA form, the CDR3 reads TGTGCCAGCAGCTTAGTAGGGGAGCTAGCGGGAGGGCGAAATACGCAGTATTTT.

The table lists this clone with a count of one. The chain has TRBV7-9 and TRBJ2-5, with D maybe TRBD2 (6 bases). CDR1 and CDR2 (germline): SEHNR, FQNEAQ (reference sequence). This CDR3 is 15 amino acids long. Trimming stripped 5 bases from V and 3 bases from J, with 16 bases between. CDR3 loop: CASSPPGTPKETQYF. The CDR3 nucleotides are TGTGCCAGCAGCCCACCCGGGACTCCCAAAGAGACCCAGTACTTC.

DNA for the CDR3: TGTGCCTGGAGTGACCCCCGGCGGGGACAAGAGACCCAGTACTTC. It is translated as CAWSDPRRGQETQYF. The rearrangement uses TRBV30 and TRBJ2-5, with D perhaps TRBD2 (6 bases). This CDR3 is 15 amino acids long. The germline V and J ends were trimmed by 1 base and 2 bases, with 14 bases remaining between them. The germline V gene has CDR1 GTSNPN and CDR2 SVGIG (reference sequence).

The genes are TRBV5-6 and TRBJ1-4; D is perhaps TRBD1 (5 bases). The CDR3 sequence is 13 residues long. V was trimmed by 0 bases and J by 10 bases, leaving 10 bases between them. Germline V gene data show CDR1 as SGHDT and CDR2 as YYEEEE. CDR3 DNA sequence: TGTGCCAGCAGCTTGGGACAGAACGGAAAACTGTTTTTT. Translating gives CASSLGQNGKLFF.

The gene calls are TRBV28 and TRBJ1-1; D is unclear. The germline CDR1 and CDR2 sequences are MDHEN and SYDVKM. The V end was cut by 2 bases, the J end by 7 bases, with 14 bases between. The CDR3 consists of 14 residues. The CDR3 nucleotides are TGTGCCAGCAGTTTACTGGCTGTTCAGTATGAAGCTTTCTTT. It codes for CASSLLAVQYEAFF.

In its sample, this clone was seen a few times. The V and J genes are TRBV19 and TRBJ1-3; a weak D match, TRBD1 (5 bases). CDR3 length equals 13 residues. The germline gives CDR1 LNHDA, CDR2 SQIVND (reference sequence). Trimming stripped 7 bases from V and 7 bases from J, with 14 bases between. The CDR3 nucleotides read TGTGCCAGTATAAACCGGGGCCGGAACACCATATATTTT. Translation: CASINRGRNTIYF.

The V call is TRBV28, the J call TRBJ1-2; TRBD1 matches at 8 bases. Germline-derived CDR1 and CDR2 are MDHEN and SYDVKM. The CDR3 spans 13 residues. After removal of 7 bases from V and 4 bases from J, the junction contained 5 bases not matched to a gene. CDR3 region: CASKPGGIYGYTF. The CDR3 nucleotides read TGTGCCAGCAAACCAGGGGGCATCTATGGCTACACCTTC.

This chain uses TRBV6-6 with TRBJ2-7, with 7 bases matching TRBD1. The CDR3 consists of 15 residues. Germline values: CDR1 MNHNY, CDR2 SVGAGI (reference sequence). Germline trimming cut 0 bases from V and 2 bases from J; bases unmatched to any gene: 4. CDR3 nucleotide sequence: TGTGCCAGCAGTTACTCCCGGGACAGTCCCTACGAGCAGTACTTC. Its protein is CASSYSRDSPYEQYF.

The chain employs TRBV30 and TRBJ2-5, with 7 bases identical to TRBD1. The CDR3 runs to 15 residues. CDR1 is GTSNPN, CDR2 SVGIG, per germline (reference sequence). Unmatched junction bases numbered 9, after V lost 2 bases and J lost 3 bases. In nucleotides, the CDR3 is TGTGCCTGGAGTCAAAAGAGGGACAGAAAAGAGACCCAGTACTTC. This sequence encodes CAWSQKRDRKETQYF.

Turning to this clone: This specimen includes other DNA sequences encoding the same CDR3. The chain links TRBV10-3 to TRBJ2-7; the D gene is possibly TRBD2 (7 bases). The CDR3 has 13 residues. Germline loops: CDR1 ENHRY, CDR2 SYGVKD. Trimming stripped 3 bases from V and 5 bases from J, with 11 bases between. The CDR3, as DNA: TGTGCCATCAGTGATTTAGGGGGGGACGAGCAGTACTTC. Protein: CAISDLGGDEQYF.

The rearrangement uses TRBV28 and TRBJ1-1; tentatively, D is TRBD1 (5 bases). Deletions cut 5 bases from V and 0 bases from J, with 7 bases between. This CDR3 has 13 residues. Germline CDR1 reads MDHEN; CDR2 reads SYDVKM. The CDR3 sequence is CASSRTLNTEAFF. The DNA for the CDR3 is TGTGCCAGCAGTCGGACACTGAACACTGAAGCTTTCTTT.

The rearrangement links TRBV11-3 to TRBJ2-1; 10 bases map to TRBD2. The CDR3 has 14 amino acids. Germline V CDR1 and CDR2: SGHNT, YENEEA. The V gene end was trimmed by 8 bases and the J gene end by 7 bases; junction bases not matched to a gene: 8. CDR3 sequence reads: CASGRTSGENEQFF. CDR3 nucleotides: TGTGCCAGCGGCAGGACTAGCGGAGAAAATGAGCAGTTCTTC.

The V gene is TRBV7-9, the J gene TRBJ2-4; 7 nucleotides match TRBD2. The CDR3 has 15 residues. Germline lookup yields CDR1 SEHNR and CDR2 FQNEAQ (reference sequence). V shed 1 base, J shed 4 bases, and the junction held 4 bases outside the gene matches. Here the CDR3 reads CASSLGAGDKNIQYF. Here the CDR3 DNA reads TGTGCCAGCAGCTTAGGGGCGGGGGATAAAAACATTCAGTACTTC.

The gene calls are TRBV5-1 and TRBJ2-1; no firm D call. Trimming stripped 6 bases from V and 1 base from J, with 2 bases between. The CDR3 contains 11 residues. Per the germline V gene, CDR1 is SGHRS and CDR2 is YFSETQ. The CDR3 nucleotides are TGCGCCAGCACTTCCTACAATGAGCAGTTCTTC. Amino acids: CASTSYNEQFF.

This chain uses TRBV11-3 with TRBJ1-1, with TRBD1 matching 7 bases. Germline V gives CDR1 SGHNT, CDR2 YENEEA. The length of the CDR3 is 13 residues. V lost 4 bases, J lost 6 bases, and 5 bases stayed unmatched. CDR3 coding DNA: TGTGCCAGCAGCTCAGGGGGGGTATCTGAAGCTTTCTTT. Its protein product is CASSSGGVSEAFF.

CDR3 amino acids: CAWAAPRSEKLFF. For the CDR3, the DNA is TGTGCCTGGGCTGCGCCCCGGAGCGAAAAACTGTTTTTT. The chain couples TRBV28 to TRBJ1-4; D is ambiguous. CDR3 size: 13 residues. Trimming stripped 11 bases from V and 8 bases from J, with 18 bases between. Germline CDR1 MDHEN, CDR2 SYDVKM.

The V call is TRBV7-2, the J call TRBJ2-5, with 11 bases aligning to TRBD1. The germline V gene has CDR1 SGHTA and CDR2 FQGNSA. This CDR3 comprises 14 residues. V shed 5 bases, J shed 6 bases, and the junction held 5 bases outside the gene matches. CDR3 coding DNA: TGTGCCAGCAGCCCGGACAGGGGGCTTAAGACCCAGTACTTC. Residues: CASSPDRGLKTQYF. Supplemented by reference TRBV7-2 and TRBJ2-5, the full variable domain reads GAGVSQSPSNKVTEKGKDVELRCDPISGHTALYWYRQSLGQGLEFLIYFQGNSAPDKSGLPSDRFSAERTGGSVSTLTIQRTQQEDSAVYLCASSPDRGLKTQYFGPGTRLLVL.

Concerning this clone: This sample includes further DNA sequences coding for the same CDR3. This chain connects TRBV6-5 to TRBJ1-6, with D unresolved. From germline, CDR1 is MNHEY and CDR2 SVGAGI. V dropped 6 bases and J dropped 4 bases, with 10 bases sitting between them. CDR3 length: 14 amino acids. Here the CDR3 DNA reads TGTGCCAGCAGCCGGACGGAGTATAATTCACCCCTCCACTTT. It is translated as CASSRTEYNSPLHF.

The chain joins TRBV5-1 to TRBJ2-1; 8 nucleotides align to TRBD2. The length of the CDR3 is 15 residues. Germline trimming cut 6 bases from V and 4 bases from J; bases unmatched to any gene: 9. CDR1 is SGHRS and CDR2 is YFSETQ in the germline V gene. The CDR3 DNA follows: TGCGCCAGCATCGACCGGGAGGGACTTTACAATGAGCAGTTCTTC. Amino acids: CASIDREGLYNEQFF.

This chain joins TRBV18 and TRBJ1-1; possibly TRBD1 for D (6 bases). Germline V lookup: CDR1 KGHSH, CDR2 LQKENI. This CDR3 spans 13 amino acids. Trimming took off 8 bases at V and 4 bases at J, with 14 bases between the two ends. CDR3: CASVGGLRTEAFF. In nucleotides, the CDR3 is TGTGCCAGCGTGGGGGGCCTGCGCACTGAAGCTTTCTTT.

The V call is TRBV25-1, the J call TRBJ1-2; 7 positions agree with TRBD1. Germline V CDR1 and CDR2: MGHDK, SYGVNS. V lost 5 bases, J lost 4 bases, and 1 base stayed unmatched. The CDR3 is 12 amino acids. The DNA for the CDR3 is TGTGCCAGCAGTAACAGGGGCTATGGCTACACCTTC. Protein sequence: CASSNRGYGYTF.

The V call is TRBV5-1, the J call TRBJ1-1; possibly TRBD1 for D (6 bases). Trimming removed 3 bases from V and 1 base from J, with 16 bases in between. The CDR3 is 16 residues long. CDR1 is SGHRS, CDR2 YFSETQ, per germline. CDR3 amino acids: CASSSSAKTGNTEAFF. The CDR3 DNA reads as TGCGCCAGCAGCTCCTCGGCGAAGACAGGGAACACTGAAGCTTTCTTT.

The J gene is TRBJ2-1, the V gene TRBV5-1; TRBD2 matches at 8 bases. This CDR3 has 16 residues. V dropped 1 base and J dropped 7; count of bases not matched to a gene: 10. The germline V gene has CDR1 SGHRS and CDR2 YFSETQ. Written as DNA, the CDR3 is TGCGCCAGCAGCTTGTCTGGCGGGGGGCCCGTGAATGAGCAGTTCTTC. Protein: CASSLSGGGPVNEQFF.

The chain couples TRBV19 to TRBJ2-5, with TRBD2 matching over 8 bases. Germline V CDR1 and CDR2: LNHDA, SQIVND (reference sequence). The CDR3 runs 15 residues. After removal of 5 bases from V and 4 bases from J, the junction contained 9 bases not matched to a gene. The CDR3 loop is CASSRDAAGGETQYF. Here the CDR3 DNA reads TGTGCCAGTAGTCGGGACGCGGCGGGAGGAGAGACCCAGTACTTC.

This chain uses TRBV6-1 with TRBJ1-1, with D hard to call. This CDR3 region has 15 residues. V lost 4 bases to trimming and J lost 0 bases, with 12 bases between them. Germline V gene sequence: CDR1 MNHNS, CDR2 SASEGT. The CDR3, as DNA: TGTGCCAGCAGTGCCACTTCGAACGTGAACACTGAAGCTTTCTTT. Translated: CASSATSNVNTEAFF.

The rearrangement links TRBV6-1 to TRBJ1-5; possibly TRBD1 for D (5 bases). Germline V gene sequence: CDR1 MNHNS, CDR2 SASEGT. With 5 bases removed from V and 4 bases from J, the gap between germline ends came to 12 bases. The CDR3 consists of 14 residues. Here the CDR3 reads CASSWDHTNQPQHF. CDR3 DNA: TGTGCCAGCAGTTGGGACCACACTAATCAGCCCCAGCATTTT.

As DNA, the CDR3 is TGTGCCAGCAGTGTCTTTGTTGGGGGAGAGGACACTGAAGCTTTCTTT. It translates to CASSVFVGGEDTEAFF. V usage is TRBV2 and J usage is TRBJ1-1, with D possibly being TRBD1 (5 bases). Between the trimmed V and J ends, which lost 4 bases and 3 bases, there was a span of 18 bases. The CDR3 has 16 amino acids. CDR1 and CDR2 from the germline V gene are SNHLY and FYNNEI.